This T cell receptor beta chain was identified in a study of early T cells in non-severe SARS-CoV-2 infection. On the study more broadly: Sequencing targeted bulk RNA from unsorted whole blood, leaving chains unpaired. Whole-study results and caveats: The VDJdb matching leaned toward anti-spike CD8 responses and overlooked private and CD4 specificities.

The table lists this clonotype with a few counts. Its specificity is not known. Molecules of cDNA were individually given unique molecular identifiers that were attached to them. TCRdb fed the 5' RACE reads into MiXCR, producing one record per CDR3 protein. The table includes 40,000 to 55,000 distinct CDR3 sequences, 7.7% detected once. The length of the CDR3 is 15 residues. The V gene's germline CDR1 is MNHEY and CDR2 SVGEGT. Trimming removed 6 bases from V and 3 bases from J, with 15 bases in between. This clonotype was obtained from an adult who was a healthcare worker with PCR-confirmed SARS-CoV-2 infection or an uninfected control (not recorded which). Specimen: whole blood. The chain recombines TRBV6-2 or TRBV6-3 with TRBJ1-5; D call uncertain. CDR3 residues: CASRNPRQTNQPQHF. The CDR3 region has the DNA TGTGCCAGCAGAAACCCCAGACAAACCAATCAGCCCCAGCATTTT.